This TCR beta chain was profiled in a study of PD-1 blockade in classical Hodgkin lymphoma. Indicated time point: cycle 4 day 1 (C4D1), after less than 7 weeks of nivolumab. Autologous stem cell transplantation was followed by relapse in every patient, and brentuximab vedotin exposure varied. Repertoires were generated with immunoSEQ multiplex PCR, while TCRdb's copy carries only in-frame clones and drops some. The sample carries more than 40,000 clones, 80% recorded once. Looked up from germline, CDR1 is SEHNR and CDR2 is FQNEAQ (reference sequence). This CDR3 contains 18 residues. V trimming: 2 bases; J trimming: 7 bases; junction bases outside the gene matches: 18.

The chain couples TRBV7-9 to TRBJ2-7, with TRBD1 matching over 9 bases. Here the sequenced sample was peripheral blood mononuclear cells (PBMCs), taken before the fourth cycle of nivolumab. The sequence derives from a human donor with classical Hodgkin lymphoma. In nucleotides, the CDR3 is TGTGCCAGCAGCTTAATTTTCGGGACAGGGTCTCTTAGGGGTGAGCAGTACTTC. Translating it yields CASSLIFGTGSLRGEQYF.